This T cell receptor beta chain was recorded in a study of blood T cell repertoires in COVID-19 (dated by TCRdb to the early 2020s). About the full investigation: Samples covering the acute and convalescent phases of COVID-19 were provided by collaborators in the United States, Italy and Spain. Where available, HLA class I and class II types were taken from metadata supplied by the sample provider and were not determined by assay-based typing. Nearly every sample came with metadata listing a de-identified subject ID, COVID-19 status, age in years and sex. The samples were drawn from the first 160 participants of the ongoing ImmuneRACE study and from more than 1,000 subjects provided by 6 global collaborators. The repertoires were released in a freely available public database meant as a resource for research on the immune response to SARS-CoV-2. The material from the prospective study consisted of cDNA or gDNA derived from T cells, B-cell-depleted T cells, or PBMCs. The dataset comprised deeply sampled blood TCRbeta repertoires from subjects exposed to, actively infected with, or recovered from COVID-19.

Each collaborating institution followed its own protocols to collect whole blood in K2EDTA tubes. For TCRbeta analysis, collaborators shipped samples as frozen whole blood, isolated PBMCs, or DNA extracted from either of those sample types. TCRbeta CDR3 regions were amplified from genomic DNA by means of the immunoSEQ Assay, a bias-controlled multiplex PCR. From the authors' description of their analysis: Nucleated cell counts per sample were estimated from amplification of reference gene primers within the assay. Sequence reads were collapsed and filtered to measure the absolute abundance of every unique TCRbeta CDR3 rearrangement. Productive Simpson clonality was computed per sample as the square root of Simpson's diversity index over productive rearrangements. Imported from immuneACCESS, the table was reduced by TCRdb to in-frame sequences with V and J called. These copies leave out some clones; in studies compared against another copy, an unresolved V gene accounts for under half, and the cause of the remainder is not known. The DNA was the basis for D and trimming; V, J and clone size are from that table. Present in this sample are fewer than 150,000 clones, 85% to 90% of which were seen just once. 11% of the sample rests with the top ten.

On this clone: The antigen it recognizes is unknown. Within one base of it there is no much larger clone, and no base qualities were kept.

Sequences MRHNA (CDR1) and SNTAGT (CDR2) are obtained from the germline V gene. The CDR3 contains 13 residues, cysteine and phenylalanine counted. Only the CDR3 DNA is retained, 39 bases long and in frame from the first base. Between the V and J ends, shortened by 2 bases and 1 base respectively, the junction contains 5 bases. Study-wide conclusions, independent of this receptor: How much clinical and demographic metadata was included differed by source and by participant, and the metadata was provided uncurated.

The rearrangement joined TRBV6-4 to TRBJ1-1; a confident D gene designation cannot be given. This TCR came from a woman aged 80 or over with acute or convalescent COVID-19. The sample taken for sequencing was peripheral blood. This receptor carries the CDR3 CASSDHQNTEAFF. In nucleotide form, the sequence is TGTGCCAGCAGTGACCATCAGAACACTGAAGCTTTCTTT.